These T cell receptor beta chains were read from a single sample in a study of cytomegalovirus exposure and HLA in healthy donors. The table came from immunoSEQ multiplex PCR; TCRdb's copy has only in-frame clones and leaves some out. The sample lists 150,000 to 200,000 clones, 75% to 80% occurring once. Specimen: PBMCs. Every receptor here comes from a woman aged 45 to 65 in good health and CMV-seropositive. Both conserved end residues are part of each CDR3. D genes are given only for firm matches. Clone sizes are given selectively: once, few, many, or a class where the clone is expanded.

TRBD2	TRBV7-6	-	TRBJ2-5	CASSLGISGGAQETQYF	TGTGCCAGCAGCTTAGGCATCAGCGGGGGGGCTCAAGAGACCCAGTACTTC
-	TRBV5-6	once	TRBJ1-6	CASTRRENSPLHF	TGTGCCAGCACGCGACGGGAGAATTCACCCCTCCACTTT
-	TRBV2	-	TRBJ1-5	CASSPLWSEPQHF	TGTGCCAGCAGTCCCCTCTGGTCGGAGCCCCAGCATTTT
-	TRBV7-8	-	TRBJ2-5	CASSLGTGRETQYF	TGTGCCAGCAGCTTAGGAACAGGGCGAGAGACCCAGTACTTC
TRBD1	TRBV19	-	TRBJ1-1	CASSWTGMNTEAFF	TGTGCCAGTAGTTGGACAGGGATGAACACTGAAGCTTTCTTT
TRBD2	TRBV6-6	few	TRBJ2-7	CASSYSSGGRADEQYF	TGTGCCAGCAGTTACTCCTCGGGCGGGAGGGCCGATGAGCAGTACTTC
-	TRBV7-6	-	TRBJ1-2	CASSLGGGDGYTF	TGTGCCAGCAGCTTAGGTGGAGGAGATGGCTACACCTTC
-	TRBV19	few	TRBJ1-5	CASSKHRDGNQPQHF	TGTGCCAGTAGTAAACACAGGGATGGCAATCAGCCCCAGCATTTT
-	TRBV19	-	TRBJ2-1	CASSIRVRGNEQFF	TGTGCCAGTAGTATCCGGGTTCGGGGCAATGAGCAGTTCTTC
-	TRBV2	-	TRBJ1-4	CASSRTGTTNEKLFF	TGTGCCAGCAGCCGAACAGGAACAACTAATGAAAAACTGTTTTTT
TRBD1	TRBV28	-	TRBJ1-5	CASSFPPGQGASINQPQHF	TGTGCCAGCAGTTTCCCCCCGGGACAGGGGGCTTCAATCAATCAGCCCCAGCATTTT
-	TRBV10-2	-	TRBJ2-2	CASSVIYGELFF	TGCGCCAGCAGTGTGATCTACGGGGAGCTGTTTTTT
-	TRBV28	once	TRBJ2-3	CASRSFIAVTDTQYF	TGTGCCAGCAGAAGCTTCATAGCGGTCACAGATACGCAGTATTTT
-	TRBV30	few	TRBJ1-2	CAWRAGNTYPMGYTF	TGTGCCTGGAGAGCCGGGAACACGTACCCTATGGGCTACACCTTC
-	TRBV9	-	TRBJ1-2	CASSPRDLLTLNYGYTF	TGTGCCAGCAGCCCCCGGGACTTGTTAACATTAAACTATGGCTACACCTTC
-	TRBV6-6	-	TRBJ2-5	CASSYGRQPQETQYF	TGTGCCAGCAGTTACGGCCGACAGCCCCAAGAGACCCAGTACTTC
-	TRBV6-5	-	TRBJ1-6	CASSSWSSYNSPLHF	TGTGCCAGCAGTTCCTGGAGCTCCTATAATTCACCCCTCCACTTT
-	TRBV5-1	-	TRBJ2-2	CASSLTGRETGELFF	TGCGCCAGCAGCTTGACAGGGCGCGAAACCGGGGAGCTGTTTTTT
-	TRBV2	-	TRBJ2-2	CASTSTANTGELFF	TGTGCCAGCACTTCGACAGCGAACACCGGGGAGCTGTTTTTT
TRBD1	TRBV5-1	-	TRBJ2-1	CASSLRQGAGEQFF	TGCGCCAGCAGCCTGAGACAGGGGGCCGGTGAGCAGTTCTTC
TRBD2	TRBV19	-	TRBJ2-3	CASSMQAGGPRTDTQYF	TGTGCCAGTAGTATGCAAGCGGGAGGGCCTAGAACAGATACGCAGTATTTT
-	TRBV25-1	-	TRBJ1-1	CASSEPKGREVGAFF	TGTGCCAGCAGTGAGCCAAAAGGGCGGGAAGTCGGAGCTTTCTTT
TRBD2	TRBV6-1	-	TRBJ2-3	CASSVLAGGPSTDTQYF	TGTGCCAGCAGTGTCTTAGCGGGGGGCCCCAGCACAGATACGCAGTATTTT
-	TRBV18	-	TRBJ2-7	CASSPPGHLYEQYF	TGTGCCAGCTCACCACCGGGACACCTCTACGAGCAGTACTTC
TRBD2	TRBV10-3	-	TRBJ2-1	CAISEFSGGDNEQFF	TGTGCCATCAGTGAGTTTAGCGGGGGAGACAATGAGCAGTTCTTC
-	TRBV7-8	-	TRBJ2-1	CASSPMMGPRYNEQFF	TGTGCCAGCAGCCCGATGATGGGCCCACGTTACAATGAGCAGTTCTTC
TRBD1	TRBV2	-	TRBJ2-2	CASREYRGVNTGELFF	TGTGCCAGCAGGGAGTACAGGGGAGTGAACACCGGGGAGCTGTTTTTT
-	TRBV5-6	-	TRBJ2-7	CASFGRGALGEQYF	TGTGCCAGCTTCGGCCGCGGGGCACTAGGCGAGCAGTACTTC
TRBD1	TRBV25-1	-	TRBJ2-7	CASSEYGDRGGEQYF	TGTGCCAGCAGTGAATATGGGGACAGGGGTGGCGAGCAGTACTTC
TRBD2	TRBV5-4	-	TRBJ2-7	CASSLNELAGGPEQYF	TGTGCCAGCAGCTTGAACGAACTAGCGGGAGGTCCCGAGCAGTACTTC
-	TRBV5-5	few	TRBJ1-1	CASSFTMRDTEAFF	TGTGCCAGCAGCTTTACCATGAGGGACACTGAAGCTTTCTTT
TRBD2	TRBV7-9	-	TRBJ2-5	CASSLRGGGETQYF	TGTGCCAGCAGCTTACGGGGGGGCGGAGAGACCCAGTACTTC
TRBD2	TRBV7-2	-	TRBJ2-3	CASSLGSSGGSTDTQYF	TGTGCCAGCAGCTTAGGGTCTAGCGGGGGGAGCACAGATACGCAGTATTTT
TRBD1	TRBV2	-	TRBJ1-5	CASSVGQGPNQPQHF	TGTGCCAGCAGCGTAGGACAGGGCCCTAATCAGCCCCAGCATTTT
-	TRBV7-9	-	TRBJ1-1	CASSLGVGGDTEAFF	TGTGCCAGCAGCTTAGGGGTTGGAGGGGACACTGAAGCTTTCTTT
-	TRBV4-3	-	TRBJ2-3	CASSPTLGARSTDTQYF	TGCGCCAGCAGCCCGACCCTTGGGGCGAGAAGCACAGATACGCAGTATTTT
TRBD1	TRBV5-1	-	TRBJ1-1	CASSLAGGDSGTEAFF	TGCGCCAGCAGCTTGGCCGGGGGGGACAGTGGGACTGAAGCTTTCTTT
-	TRBV4-2	-	TRBJ2-1	CASSHPTSSKGQQFF	TGTGCCAGCAGCCATCCGACTAGTTCGAAGGGGCAGCAGTTCTTC
-	TRBV5-5	-	TRBJ2-7	CASSLRRGSGEQYF	TGTGCCAGCAGCCTGCGAAGGGGTTCCGGCGAGCAGTACTTC
-	TRBV19	-	TRBJ1-5	CASSIQGLGNQPQHF	TGTGCCAGTAGTATTCAGGGTTTGGGCAATCAGCCCCAGCATTTT
-	TRBV7-3	-	TRBJ1-2	CASSAGQSAYGYTF	TGTGCCAGCAGCGCCGGACAGTCTGCCTATGGCTACACCTTC
-	TRBV29-1	-	TRBJ1-5	CTARRFILIRNNQPQHF	TGCACTGCGCGGCGGTTTATTCTCATAAGGAACAATCAGCCCCAGCATTTT
TRBD2	TRBV5-1	-	TRBJ2-7	CASSWGGEPYEQYF	TGCGCCAGCAGCTGGGGGGGGGAGCCCTACGAGCAGTACTTC
TRBD1	TRBV28	once	TRBJ1-5	CASRSTGVGNQPQHF	TGTGCCAGCAGAAGTACAGGGGTGGGGAATCAGCCCCAGCATTTT
-	TRBV18	once	TRBJ1-1	CASSPGSPGFEAFF	TGTGCCAGCTCACCTGGATCCCCCGGGTTTGAAGCTTTCTTT
TRBD2	TRBV10-3	-	TRBJ2-5	CAISGLAGAETQYF	TGTGCCATCAGTGGACTAGCGGGAGCAGAGACCCAGTACTTC
TRBD1	TRBV6-1	once	TRBJ2-1	CASSEDRGIYEQFF	TGTGCCAGCAGTGAGGACAGGGGGATCTATGAGCAGTTCTTC
-	TRBV28	-	TRBJ1-2	CASSLSQGYFGYTF	TGTGCCAGCAGTTTAAGCCAGGGCTATTTTGGCTACACCTTC
-	TRBV27	-	TRBJ2-7	CASSIPRGEQYF	TGTGCCAGCAGTATACCCCGGGGCGAGCAGTACTTC
TRBD1	TRBV19	-	TRBJ2-3	CASSILTGTGGFDTQYF	TGTGCCAGTAGTATACTTACCGGGACAGGGGGATTTGATACGCAGTATTTT
TRBD1	TRBV9	-	TRBJ1-3	CASSVEGASGNTIYF	TGTGCCAGCAGCGTAGAGGGGGCTTCTGGAAACACCATATATTTT
-	TRBV19	-	TRBJ1-1	CASSMVLGTEAFF	TGTGCCAGTAGTATGGTCCTAGGCACTGAAGCTTTCTTT
TRBD2	TRBV19	-	TRBJ2-1	CASSIAFGVAGYSHSYNEQFF	TGTGCCAGTAGTATAGCATTCGGGGTAGCGGGTTACTCTCATTCCTACAATGAGCAGTTCTTC